This T cell receptor (beta chain) was recovered during a study of blood T cell repertoires in COVID-19. Study context: Acute and convalescent COVID-19 specimens originated in the United States, Italy and Spain. T cells, B-cell-depleted T cells, or PBMCs supplied cDNA or gDNA.

This CDR3 region has 12 residues. Trimming removed 4 bases at V and 4 bases at J, with 8 bases between. Germline lookup yields CDR1 SGHRS and CDR2 YFSETQ. Original data processing: Estimation of nucleated cell counts relied on the amplification of reference gene primers. TCRdb's table, derived via immunoSEQ multiplex PCR, lists solely in-frame clones and lacks some. The DNA was the basis for D and trimming; V, J and clone size are from that table. The profile covers fewer than 130,000 clones, with around three quarters appearing a single time and about 8.3% taken by the ten largest. The chain has TRBV5-1 and TRBJ1-2, with unresolved D. The TCR was taken from a woman aged 55-70 years with acute or convalescent COVID-19. Sequencing was done on a sample of peripheral blood. The CDR3 here is CASSATSYGYTF. Here the CDR3 DNA reads TGCGCCAGCAGCGCCACGAGCTATGGCTACACCTTC.